This T cell receptor beta chain was captured in a study of shared clonotypes between healthy human individuals. Study-level results: At large depth, rarefaction still showed sorted-subset sequencing to be incomplete. Larger richness was generally estimated for naive than memory subsets. Naive CD4 clonotypes were shared across several donors at about 5.3%.

As defined, naive CD8 cells were CD45RO-negative and positively selected for CCR7, with terminally differentiated effector memory CD45RA+ cells excluded. Donors had no recently reported acute infections or vaccinations and were HIV-negative. On this clone itself: What it binds is unknown.

Germline CDR1 is SGDLS and CDR2 is YYNGEE. Trimming took off 0 bases at V and 1 base at J, with 16 bases between the two ends. The length of the CDR3 is 17 residues. Sequenced by immunoSEQ multiplex PCR; TCRdb stores in-frame clones only, minus some. The table shows approximately 840,000 clones, with 96% occurring only once. The sequence derives from a young man in good health. Sequenced: naive CD8+ T cells sorted from blood. V and J are TRBV9 and TRBJ2-5; D is undetermined. Written as DNA, the CDR3 is TGTGCCAGCAGCGTAGGAGACTCAGCGCGGCTCCAAGAGACCCAGTACTTC. Translation: CASSVGDSARLQETQYF.